This passage covers 19 T cell receptor beta chains from one sample sequenced in a study of blood T cell repertoires in COVID-19. Sequenced by immunoSEQ multiplex PCR; TCRdb stores in-frame clones only, minus some. This sample carries about 240,000 clones, around 83% of them seen once, and the ten largest clones take roughly 10%. The sequencing input was peripheral blood. Every receptor here comes from a woman of 80 years or more with acute or convalescent COVID-19.

This chain links TRBV6-6 with TRBJ1-1, with 10 bases lining up with TRBD1. Germline CDR1 is MNHNY and CDR2 is SVGAGI (reference sequence). The V segment lost 7 bases and the J segment 3 bases; nucleotides outside the gene matches: 8. The CDR3 runs to 15 residues. CDR3 coding DNA: TGTGCCAGCATTTGGGACAGGGGACGATACACTGAAGCTTTCTTT. Translating gives CASIWDRGRYTEAFF.

The rearrangement uses TRBV2 and TRBJ2-3; TRBD2 matches 7 bases. Germline V gene data show CDR1 as SNHLY and CDR2 as FYNNEI. V was clipped by 6 bases and J by 2 bases; unmatched bases: 2. This CDR3 contains 13 residues. CDR3: CASRLAVTDTQYF. CDR3 coding DNA: TGTGCCAGCAGGCTAGCGGTCACAGATACGCAGTATTTT.

This clone was seen just once. V gene TRBV15 combines with J gene TRBJ2-4, with TRBD2 identical over 7 bases. The germline CDR1 and CDR2 sequences are LNHNV and YYDKDF (reference sequence). This CDR3 spans 14 amino acids. The J segment lost 8 bases and the V segment lost 1 base, leaving 5 bases of the junction unmatched. Here the CDR3 DNA reads TGTGCCACCAGCAGAGTGGGAGGGGCGGACATTCAGTACTTC. Its protein product is CATSRVGGADIQYF.

This clone has more than one count but fewer than ten. V and J are TRBV5-1 and TRBJ1-1; tentative D call: TRBD1 (6 bases). Germline loops: CDR1 SGHRS, CDR2 YFSETQ. The CDR3 consists of 14 residues. Trimming cost V 4 bases and J 1 base, with 11 bases left between them. In DNA form, the CDR3 reads TGCGCCAGCAGCATCCAGGGGTCGAACACTGAAGCTTTCTTT. Translated, it gives CASSIQGSNTEAFF.

J is TRBJ2-7 and V is TRBV10-2; D perhaps matches TRBD1 (6 bases). The CDR3 sequence is 14 residues long. V lost 5 bases, J lost 0 bases, and 11 bases lay in between. Germline values: CDR1 WSHSY, CDR2 SAAADI. The DNA for the CDR3 is TGCGCCAGCAGTACCGGGACACTCTCCTACGAGCAGTACTTC. It codes for CASSTGTLSYEQYF.

V is TRBV7-8 and J is TRBJ1-2; TRBD1 is a possible D gene (5 bases). The V gene's germline CDR1 is SGHVS and CDR2 FQNEAQ. The CDR3 has 14 residues. Trimming took off 5 bases at V and 1 base at J, with 11 bases between the two ends. The CDR3 here is CASSRDLDNYGYTF. The DNA of the CDR3 is TGTGCCAGCAGCCGGGACTTAGATAACTATGGCTACACCTTC.

The CDR3 protein is CASSRYRDRIATPNTEAFF. The CDR3 bases are TGTGCCAGCAGTCGCTACCGGGACAGGATCGCCACCCCGAACACTGAAGCTTTCTTT. The chain has TRBV27 and TRBJ1-1; TRBD1 agrees at 8 bases. The V segment lost 5 bases and the J segment 1 base; nucleotides outside the gene matches: 18. CDR1 and CDR2 from the germline V gene are MNHEY and SMNVEV (reference sequence). The CDR3 spans 19 residues.

The chain couples TRBV11-1 to TRBJ2-5; 11 nucleotides align to TRBD1. The length of the CDR3 is 13 residues. Trimming took 4 bases from V and 7 from J; bases not matched to a gene: 2. Germline V gene data show CDR1 as SGHAT and CDR2 as FQDESV (reference sequence). CDR3 DNA sequence: TGTGCCAGCAGCTCCGGGACAGGGGGGACCCAGTACTTC. Translated, it gives CASSSGTGGTQYF.

The CDR3 coding sequence is TGTGCCAGCAGCTTAAGTGGGGCAGGCTCCTACGAGCAGTACTTC. It specifies CASSLSGAGSYEQYF. The rearrangement joins TRBV11-2 to TRBJ2-7; tentative D call: TRBD1 (5 bases). Germline V lookup: CDR1 SGHAT, CDR2 FQNNGV. V lost 2 bases to trimming and J lost 0 bases, with 11 bases between them. The CDR3 covers 15 residues.

This clone was picked up one time. Relative to the germline gene, one junction end is altered; a read error may explain this. The chain uses TRBV7-7 and TRBJ2-5, with a possible D match to TRBD2 (5 bases). The CDR3 length is 13 residues. CDR1 and CDR2 from the germline V gene are SSHAT and FNYEAQ (reference sequence). The CDR3 here is CASSRGFQETQYF. The CDR3 coding sequence is TGTGCTAGCAGCCGAGGGTTTCAAGAGACCCAGTACTTC.

The table lists this clone with a few counts. The chain links TRBV10-3 to TRBJ2-5, with TRBD1 matching over 8 bases. The V segment lost 5 bases and the J segment 1 base; nucleotides outside the gene matches: 3. There are 14 residues in the CDR3. Germline V gene sequence: CDR1 ENHRY, CDR2 SYGVKD. The CDR3 nucleotides are TGTGCCATCAGTCCGGGACAGGTCCAAGAGACCCAGTACTTC. Translated: CAISPGQVQETQYF.

The chain employs TRBV19 and TRBJ1-4; maybe TRBD1 (6 bases). Germline loops: CDR1 LNHDA, CDR2 SQIVND (reference sequence). CDR3 size: 15 residues. Trimming took off 5 bases at V and 3 bases at J, with 13 bases between the two ends. The CDR3 here is CASSRNRVPNEKLFF. For the CDR3, the DNA is TGTGCCAGTAGTCGAAACAGGGTACCTAATGAAAAACTGTTTTTT.

This clone was counted once. The rearrangement joins TRBV4-2 to TRBJ1-6; 10 bases agree with TRBD1. V shed 0 bases and J 2 bases; nucleotides not matched to a gene: 4. This CDR3 comprises 18 residues. The germline V gene has CDR1 LGHNA and CDR2 YNFKEQ. The CDR3 here is CASSQDRQGATYNSPLHF. The DNA for the CDR3 is TGTGCCAGCAGCCAAGATAGACAGGGGGCCACCTATAATTCACCCCTCCACTTT.

The genes are TRBV5-1 and TRBJ1-1; D is uncertain. The CDR3 extends over 14 amino acids. Trimming took off 0 bases at V and 3 bases at J, with 9 bases between the two ends. Germline CDR1 reads SGHRS; CDR2 reads YFSETQ. The chain's CDR3 is CASSLDLSDTEAFF. The CDR3 DNA follows: TGCGCCAGCAGCTTGGACCTCAGTGACACTGAAGCTTTCTTT.

The chain is built from TRBV2 and TRBJ1-2, with D possibly TRBD1 on 6 matching bases. This CDR3 contains 14 residues. V was trimmed by 0 bases and J by 4 bases, leaving 9 bases between them. Germline V lookup: CDR1 SNHLY, CDR2 FYNNEI. CDR3 amino acids: CASSEARGSYGYTF. The CDR3 DNA reads as TGTGCCAGCAGTGAAGCGAGGGGGAGCTATGGCTACACCTTC.

The chain has TRBV28 and TRBJ1-5; D gene unclear. V gave up 5 bases and J gave up 2 bases, with 13 bases separating them. The CDR3 covers 15 residues. CDR1 is MDHEN, CDR2 SYDVKM, per germline. The CDR3 sequence: CASSVEGKRNQPQHF. CDR3 DNA sequence: TGTGCCAGCAGTGTCGAGGGCAAACGCAATCAGCCCCAGCATTTT.

V is TRBV3-1 (or the pseudogene TRBV3-2) and J is TRBJ1-4, with TRBD1 identical over 7 bases. The V gene end was trimmed by 10 bases and the J gene end by 10 bases; junction bases not matched to a gene: 9. The length of the CDR3 is 12 residues. CDR1 and CDR2 from the germline V gene are LGHDT and YNNKEL (reference sequence). The CDR3 protein is CATRQGGGKLFF. For the CDR3, the DNA is TGTGCCACTCGACAGGGCGGAGGAAAACTGTTTTTT.

The CDR3 loop is CASSYGLAERETQYF. DNA for the CDR3: TGTGCCAGCAGTTACGGACTAGCGGAGCGGGAGACCCAGTACTTC. This chain links TRBV9 with TRBJ2-5, with 10 positions matching TRBD2. Germline V CDR1 and CDR2: SGDLS, YYNGEE. This CDR3 spans 15 amino acids. J lost 5 bases, V lost 5 bases, and 9 bases had no gene match.

This chain links TRBV3-1 (or the pseudogene TRBV3-2) with TRBJ1-5; D is undetermined. The CDR3 extends over 12 amino acids. Per the germline V gene, CDR1 is LGHDT and CDR2 is YNNKEL (reference sequence). V was pared by 1 base and J by 10 bases, with 8 bases between. CDR3 sequence: CASSQGAGPQHF. As DNA, the CDR3 is TGTGCCAGCAGCCAAGGGGCCGGTCCCCAGCATTTT.